This TCR beta chain originates from a study of control samples from healthy donors and cancer patients. This table comes from immunoSEQ multiplex PCR, and its TCRdb copy is limited to in-frame clones, with some not included. Of approximately 120,000 clones listed, around 89% were seen once; the top ten hold around 17%. The CDR3 runs 11 residues. Trimming left V 5 bases short and J 11 bases short, with 12 bases between. CDR1 is LNHNV and CDR2 is YYDKDF in the germline V gene (reference sequence). The sequenced sample consisted of blood. The source is a woman aged 50 to 65 in good health. V and J are TRBV15 and TRBJ1-1; unclear D gene. The CDR3 loop is CATSANVEAFF. The CDR3 DNA is TGTGCCACCAGCGCGAACGTCGAGGCTTTCTTT.